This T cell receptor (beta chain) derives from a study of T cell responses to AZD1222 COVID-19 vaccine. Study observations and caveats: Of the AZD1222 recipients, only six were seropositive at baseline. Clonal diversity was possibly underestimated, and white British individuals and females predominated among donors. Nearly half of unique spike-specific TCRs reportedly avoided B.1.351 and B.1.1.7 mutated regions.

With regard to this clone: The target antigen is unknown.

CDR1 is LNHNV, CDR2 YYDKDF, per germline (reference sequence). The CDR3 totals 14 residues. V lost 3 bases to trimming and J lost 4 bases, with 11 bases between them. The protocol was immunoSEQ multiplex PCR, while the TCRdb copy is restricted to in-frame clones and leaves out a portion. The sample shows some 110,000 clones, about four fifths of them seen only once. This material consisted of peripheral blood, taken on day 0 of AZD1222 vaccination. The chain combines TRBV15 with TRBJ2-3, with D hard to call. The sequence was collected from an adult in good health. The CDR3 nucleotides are TGTGCCACCAGCAGGGGCAGCGATGCAGATACGCAGTATTTT. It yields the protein CATSRGSDADTQYF.